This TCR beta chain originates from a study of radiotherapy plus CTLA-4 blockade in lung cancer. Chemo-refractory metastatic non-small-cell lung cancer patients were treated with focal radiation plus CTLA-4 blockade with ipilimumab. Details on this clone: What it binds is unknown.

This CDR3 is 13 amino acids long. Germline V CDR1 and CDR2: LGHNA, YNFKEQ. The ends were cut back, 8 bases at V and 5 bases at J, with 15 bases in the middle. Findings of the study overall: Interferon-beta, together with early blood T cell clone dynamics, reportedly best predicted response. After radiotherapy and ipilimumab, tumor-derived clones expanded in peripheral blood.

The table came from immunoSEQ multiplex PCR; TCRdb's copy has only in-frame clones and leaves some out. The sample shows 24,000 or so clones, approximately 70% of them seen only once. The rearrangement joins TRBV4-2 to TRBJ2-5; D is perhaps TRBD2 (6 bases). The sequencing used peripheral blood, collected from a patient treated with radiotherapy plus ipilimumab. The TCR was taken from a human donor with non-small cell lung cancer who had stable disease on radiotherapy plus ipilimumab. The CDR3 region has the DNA TGTGCCAGCTCTCACGGGAGCCGGGAGACCCAGTACTTC. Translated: CASSHGSRETQYF.